The following is a T cell receptor (beta chain) sequence with its context. No antigen is known for it. Library construction involved attaching unique molecular identifiers to individual cDNA molecules, which allowed quantitative, reproducible TCR counting. TCRdb used MiXCR to reprocess the reads, holding one entry per CDR3 protein. The sample lists about 120,000 distinct CDR3 sequences; around 8.5% were seen once. The source of the sample is a study of human T cells and chemical hapten exposure. Study findings and constraints: DPC sensitization left the count of TCRs above 1 in 1000 unchanged.

Germline V gene data show CDR1 as LNHNV and CDR2 as YYDKDF (reference sequence). The CDR3 is 16 residues long. Trimming shortened V by 5 bases and J by 0 bases, and 14 bases separated the two germline ends. Total RNA came from unfractionated whole blood. Input material: whole blood. This receptor was taken from a human donor in good health. Some clones in this sample may be carry-over from other donors' samples. V usage is TRBV15 and J usage is TRBJ2-4; D call uncertain. The CDR3 DNA reads TGTGCCACCAGCTTAGGTGGGGTTCTAGCCAAAAACATTCAGTACTTC. Translating it yields CATSLGGVLAKNIQYF.